The source of this T cell receptor beta chain is a study of beta chain features in type 1 diabetes. Notes on the study in general: Type 1 diabetes patients had TCRB CDR3s that were shorter (moderately but significantly so) in all four CD4+ subsets. A closer apparent resemblance between naive, central memory and Treg TCRB repertoires was seen in patients than in healthy donors.

CDR1 and CDR2 (germline): SGHRS, YFSETQ. CDR3 length equals 15 residues. With 4 bases clipped from V and 5 bases from J, the junction kept 10 bases outside the gene matches. All of the isolated RNA was reverse transcribed, so expressed TCRB transcripts were sequenced. The assay was immunoSEQ multiplex PCR, and TCRdb's table has in-frame clones only and misses some. Of roughly 41,000 clones in the sample, over 45% were seen once. To note about this clone: Its specificity is unknown.

V usage is TRBV5-1 and J usage is TRBJ2-5; TRBD2 aligns across 8 bases. Material for sequencing was central memory CD4+ T cells from blood. This clonotype originated in a young woman in good health. The DNA for the CDR3 is TGCGCCAGCAGCACTCGGGGGGGGGCTGAGGAGACCCAGTACTTC. It specifies CASSTRGGAEETQYF. The complete variable domain, with remaining parts taken from reference TRBV5-1 and TRBJ2-5, reads KAGVTQTPRYLIKTRGQQVTLSCSPISGHRSVSWYQQTPGQGLQFLFEYFSETQRNKGNFPGRFSGRQFSNSRSEMNVSTLELGDSALYLCASSTRGGAEETQYFGPGTRLLVL.